This T cell receptor beta chain is from a study of CD8+ T cells in alopecia areata. RNA extraction was followed by reverse transcription into cDNA, which acted as the sequencing template. Profiling relied on immunoSEQ multiplex PCR, and the TCRdb table lists in-frame clones only, not all of them. The table lists 150,000 to 180,000 clones, around 55% of them singletons, with roughly a fifth in the top ten. Study-level points and caveats: Lesional scalp displayed greater clonality than normal scalp, most notably in alopecia totalis/universalis. Whereas mice showed it more clearly, TCR sharing across patients was murkier, possibly because of HLA.

With regard to this clone: Its antigen is not known.

Germline CDR1 SGHDT, CDR2 YYEEEE. The CDR3 runs to 15 residues. After removal of 4 bases from V and 4 bases from J, the junction contained 10 bases not matched to a gene. This sample comprised CD8+ T cells sorted from blood, obtained at week 0. The chain links TRBV5-6 to TRBJ1-2, with 7 bases aligning to TRBD1. This TCR was recovered from a human donor with alopecia areata. The CDR3 protein is CASSPPRRTGYGYTF. The DNA of the CDR3 is TGTGCCAGCAGCCCACCGCGAAGGACAGGCTATGGCTACACCTTC.